The T cell receptor beta chain under discussion was sequenced for a study of blood T cell repertoires in COVID-19. Study details: Acute-phase and convalescent COVID-19 samples originated in the United States, Italy and Spain. Sources were T cells, B-cell-depleted T cells, or PBMCs; the material itself was cDNA or gDNA.

Seattle's enrolled individuals joined amid active infection and were then monitored longitudinally. The V gene end was trimmed by 0 bases and the J gene end by 3 bases; junction bases not matched to a gene: 9. The CDR3 totals 17 residues. CDR1 and CDR2 from the germline V gene are SGHAT and FQNNGV. Authors' data handling: Nucleated cell number was recorded as an estimate derived from reference gene primer amplification. Assay used: immunoSEQ multiplex PCR; TCRdb lists only in-frame clones, some missing. V, J and clone size were drawn from that table, and D and trimming were deduced from the DNA. The sample records approximately 330,000 clones, about nine tenths being singletons.

V and J are TRBV11-2 and TRBJ2-7, with 9 bases matching TRBD2. Sequences were obtained from peripheral blood. The receptor's source is a man aged 25 to 45 with COVID-19, enrolled during active disease. This CDR3 reads CASSLEGSLAGHYEQYF. The CDR3 nucleotides read TGTGCCAGCAGCTTAGAAGGGAGTCTAGCGGGACACTACGAGCAGTACTTC.